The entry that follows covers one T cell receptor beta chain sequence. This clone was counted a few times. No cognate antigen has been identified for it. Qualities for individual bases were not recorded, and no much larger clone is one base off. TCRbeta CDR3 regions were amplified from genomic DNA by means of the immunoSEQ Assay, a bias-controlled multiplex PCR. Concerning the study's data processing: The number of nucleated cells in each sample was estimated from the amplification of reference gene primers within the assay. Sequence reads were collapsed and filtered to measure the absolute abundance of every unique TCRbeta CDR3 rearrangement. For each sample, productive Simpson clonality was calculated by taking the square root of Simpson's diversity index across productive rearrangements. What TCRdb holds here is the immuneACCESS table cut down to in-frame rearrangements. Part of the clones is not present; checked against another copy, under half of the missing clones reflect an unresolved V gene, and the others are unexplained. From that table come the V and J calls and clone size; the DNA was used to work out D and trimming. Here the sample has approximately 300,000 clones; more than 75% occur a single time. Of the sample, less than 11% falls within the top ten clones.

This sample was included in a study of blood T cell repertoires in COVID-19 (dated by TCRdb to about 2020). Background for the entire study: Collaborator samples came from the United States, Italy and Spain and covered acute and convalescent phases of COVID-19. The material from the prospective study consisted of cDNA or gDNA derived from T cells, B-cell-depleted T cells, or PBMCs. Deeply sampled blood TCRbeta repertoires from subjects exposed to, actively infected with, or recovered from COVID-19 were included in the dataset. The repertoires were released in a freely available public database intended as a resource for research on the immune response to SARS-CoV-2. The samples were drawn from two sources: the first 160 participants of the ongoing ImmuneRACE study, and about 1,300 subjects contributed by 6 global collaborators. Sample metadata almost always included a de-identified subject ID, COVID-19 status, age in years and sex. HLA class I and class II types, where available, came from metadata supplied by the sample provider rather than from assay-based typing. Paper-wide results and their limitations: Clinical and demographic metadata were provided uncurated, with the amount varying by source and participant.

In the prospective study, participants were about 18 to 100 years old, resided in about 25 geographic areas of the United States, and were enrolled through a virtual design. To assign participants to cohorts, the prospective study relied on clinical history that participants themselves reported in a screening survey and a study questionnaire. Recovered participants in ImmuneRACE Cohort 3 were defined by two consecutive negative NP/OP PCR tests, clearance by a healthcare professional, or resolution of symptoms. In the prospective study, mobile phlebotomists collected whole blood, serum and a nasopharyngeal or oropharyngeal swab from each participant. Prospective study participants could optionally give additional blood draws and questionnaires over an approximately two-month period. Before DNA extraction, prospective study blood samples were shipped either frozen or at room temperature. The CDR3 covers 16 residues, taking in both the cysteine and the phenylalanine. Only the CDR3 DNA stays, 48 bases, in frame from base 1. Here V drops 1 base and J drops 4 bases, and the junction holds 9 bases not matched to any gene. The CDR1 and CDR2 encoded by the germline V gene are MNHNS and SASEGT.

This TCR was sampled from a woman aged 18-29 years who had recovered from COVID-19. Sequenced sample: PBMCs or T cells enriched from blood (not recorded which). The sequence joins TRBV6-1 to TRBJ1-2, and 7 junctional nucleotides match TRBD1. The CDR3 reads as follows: CASSEDPTGLGYGYTF. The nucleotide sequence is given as TGTGCCAGCAGTGAAGACCCGACAGGGTTGGGCTATGGCTACACCTTC.